This record covers a single TCR beta chain. The assay was run at deep level. Here immunoSEQ multiplex PCR was the method, and the copy in TCRdb shows in-frame clones only, minus some. Of 2,500,000 or so clones in the sample, over 85% are singletons; the top ten hold around 0.15%. These data come from a study of shared clonotypes between healthy human individuals. The length of the CDR3 is 17 residues. The germline gives CDR1 MGHRA, CDR2 YSYEKL. Trimming removed 0 bases from V and 4 bases from J; junction bases left unmatched: 6. Sequenced material: naive CD4+ T cells sorted from blood. This sample's subset: CD45RA+ positively selected. This receptor was taken from a young man in good health. The chain links TRBV4-1 to TRBJ2-3, with TRBD2 matching over 11 bases. As DNA, the CDR3 is TGCGCCAGCAGCCAAGATGTACTAGCGGGAGAGGCAGATACGCAGTATTTT. Amino acid sequence: CASSQDVLAGEADTQYF.